Following are 3 T cell receptor beta chains from one sample sequenced in a study of cytomegalovirus exposure and HLA in healthy donors. Sequencing was performed with immunoSEQ multiplex PCR; in TCRdb, only in-frame clones are kept and a portion is missing. The data show about 150,000 clones, with 70% to 90% seen just once and around 3.4% held by the top ten. Sequencing input: PBMCs. These receptors were obtained from a woman aged 18 to 35 in good health and CMV-seropositive.

V and J are TRBV28 and TRBJ2-7; tentative D call: TRBD2 (5 bases). Trimming cost V 4 bases and J 3 bases, with 28 bases left between them. Germline CDR1 is MDHEN and CDR2 is SYDVKM. This CDR3 is built from 19 residues. This CDR3 reads CASSSNSDGYRGYYYEQYF. Here the CDR3 DNA reads TGTGCCAGCAGTTCAAACTCTGACGGCTACCGAGGGTACTACTACGAGCAGTACTTC.

The CDR3 DNA sequence: TGCGCCAGCATAAGGGGGCGGGAGACCCAGTACTTC. This gives the protein CASIRGRETQYF. This sequence joins TRBV10-1 and TRBJ2-5; 7 nucleotides align to TRBD1. From germline, CDR1 is WNHNN and CDR2 SYGVQD (reference sequence). This CDR3 is built from 12 residues. V gave up 7 bases and J gave up 5 bases; unmatched junction bases: 4.

V gene TRBV27 combines with J gene TRBJ2-1, with TRBD2 identical over 14 bases. J lost 7 bases, V lost 2 bases, and 7 bases had no gene match. Germline lookup yields CDR1 MNHEY and CDR2 SMNVEV (reference sequence). The length of the CDR3 is 17 residues. The CDR3 region is CASSLTGTSGSRNEQFF. CDR3 nucleotide sequence: TGTGCCAGCAGTTTAACCGGGACTAGCGGGAGTCGGAATGAGCAGTTCTTC.